This T cell receptor (beta chain) was observed in a study of cytomegalovirus exposure and HLA in healthy donors. A multiplex PCR was run with 60 Vbeta primers and 13 Jbeta primers. Profiled with immunoSEQ multiplex PCR; TCRdb holds only in-frame clones, not every one. Of 150,000 to 200,000 clones in the sample, about four fifths are singletons; the top ten hold roughly 4.7%. General study points: In a later analysis, the majority of CMV-associated beta chains seemingly showed HLA restriction. A link between a missense DCLRE1C variant and TCR beta V- and J-gene trimming emerged from a later analysis.

This clone was counted a few times. Its antigen is unidentified. The CDR3 contains 12 residues. The junction had 6 bases not matched to a gene; V was cut back by 5 bases and J by 7 bases. Germline loops: CDR1 SGHRS, CDR2 YFSETQ. Sequencing input: PBMCs. The TCR originated in a man aged 25 to 40 in good health and CMV-seronegative. The rearrangement uses TRBV5-1 and TRBJ2-7; TRBD2 aligns across 7 bases. DNA of the CDR3: TGCGCCAGCAGACTCGGGGGGAATGAGCAGTACTTC. Protein: CASRLGGNEQYF.